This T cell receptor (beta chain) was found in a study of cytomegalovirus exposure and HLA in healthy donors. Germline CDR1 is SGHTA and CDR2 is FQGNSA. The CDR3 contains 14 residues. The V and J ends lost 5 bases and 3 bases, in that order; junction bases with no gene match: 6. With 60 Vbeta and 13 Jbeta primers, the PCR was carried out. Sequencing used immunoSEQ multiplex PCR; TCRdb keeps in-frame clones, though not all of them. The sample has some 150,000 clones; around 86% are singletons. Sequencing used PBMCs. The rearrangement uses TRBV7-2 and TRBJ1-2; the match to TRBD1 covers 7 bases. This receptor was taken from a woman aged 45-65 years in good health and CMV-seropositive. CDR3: CASSLYRGDYGYTF. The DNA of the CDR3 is TGTGCCAGCAGCCTATACAGGGGTGACTATGGCTACACCTTC.